This is a list of T cell receptor beta chains from one sample in a study of blood T cell repertoires in COVID-19. Clones were read by immunoSEQ multiplex PCR, and TCRdb kept only the in-frame ones, dropping some. This sample has some 150,000 clones, with about 91% found just once. The sequenced sample consisted of peripheral blood. The receptors here all came from an older woman with acute or convalescent COVID-19. Each CDR3 is given with its conserved first and last residue. D genes are given only for firm matches. Expanded clones are given a class, and other clones once, few, many or no size at all.

NA	NA	18	TRBV19	TRBJ1-4	CASSIGGIEGSGAEKLFF	TGTGCCAGTAGTATAGGTGGCATAGAGGGATCGGGTGCTGAAAAACTGTTTTTT
TRBD1	NA	15	TRBV18	TRBJ1-3	CASSPWYRGRNTIYF	TGTGCCAGCTCACCGTGGTACAGGGGGCGAAACACCATATATTTT
TRBD1	NA	17	TRBV27	TRBJ1-1	CASSLPMSRDRITEAFF	TGTGCCAGCAGTTTACCGATGTCCCGGGACAGAATCACTGAAGCTTTCTTT
TRBD2	NA	15	TRBV6-6	TRBJ2-3	CASSYSRLAINTQYF	TGTGCCAGCAGTTACTCGAGACTAGCAATAAATACGCAGTATTTT
TRBD1	NA	11	TRBV29-1	TRBJ1-2	CSGLTGDGYTF	TGCAGCGGCCTCACAGGGGATGGCTACACCTTC
NA	NA	14	TRBV6-5	TRBJ2-1	CATQKAGAHNEQFF	TGTGCCACCCAGAAAGCGGGTGCCCACAATGAGCAGTTCTTC
TRBD1	once	13	TRBV7-8	TRBJ1-5	CASSLPGGQPQHF	TGTGCCAGCAGCTTACCAGGGGGCCAGCCCCAGCATTTT
TRBD1	NA	18	TRBV11-2	TRBJ2-2	CASSLGGRRGLNTGELFF	TGTGCCAGCAGCTTAGGAGGGCGCAGGGGGCTTAACACCGGGGAGCTGTTTTTT
TRBD1	NA	15	TRBV7-3	TRBJ1-1	CASSLAGTGGTEAFF	TGTGCCAGCAGCTTAGCCGGGACAGGGGGCACTGAAGCTTTCTTT
TRBD2	NA	17	TRBV24-1	TRBJ2-2	CATSDPSGGAVTGELFF	TGTGCCACCAGTGACCCCAGCGGGGGGGCGGTCACCGGGGAGCTGTTTTTT
NA	once	16	TRBV27	TRBJ1-4	CASSLYQGATNEKLFF	TGTGCCAGCAGTTTATATCAGGGTGCAACTAATGAAAAACTGTTTTTT
NA	NA	15	TRBV30	TRBJ1-6	CAWSVESGFGSPLHF	TGTGCCTGGAGTGTAGAGTCGGGGTTTGGTTCACCCCTCCACTTT
NA	once	15	TRBV11-2	TRBJ1-1	CASSLDGSAGTEAFF	TGTGCCAGCAGCTTAGATGGTTCGGCGGGGACTGAAGCTTTCTTT
TRBD2	NA	19	TRBV6-2/TRBV6-3	TRBJ2-3	CASSYALRGAHRGTDTQYF	TGTGCCAGCAGTTATGCCCTGCGGGGGGCCCATCGTGGCACAGATACGCAGTATTTT
TRBD2	few	15	TRBV25-1	TRBJ2-5	CASSGRGLAGETQYF	TGTGCCAGCAGTGGGCGAGGACTAGCTGGAGAGACCCAGTACTTC
NA	once	14	TRBV3-1/TRBV3-2	TRBJ1-5	CASSYSHSNQPQHF	TGTGCCAGCAGCTATTCACATAGCAATCAGCCCCAGCATTTT
TRBD2	NA	14	TRBV28	TRBJ2-7	CASSWTSGGWEQYF	TGTGCCAGCAGTTGGACTAGCGGGGGGTGGGAGCAGTACTTC